These T cell receptor beta chains were read from a single sample in a study of early stage breast cancer tumors. Assay: immunoSEQ multiplex PCR; the TCRdb copy retains only in-frame clones and omits some. Among more than 65,000 clones listed, over 80% were seen once. Sequenced: blood. The receptors come from a person aged 40-50 years with breast cancer. The CDR3 runs from the conserved cysteine through the conserved F or W. The order of the fields is V gene, J gene, D gene, clone size, CDR3 length, CDR3 protein, CDR3 DNA. D genes are given only for firm matches. Some rows mark clone size as missing; the rest say once, few, many or name a class of expanded clone.

TRBV27	TRBJ2-1	TRBD2	.	16	CASRMTSGGTYNEQFF	TGTGCCAGCAGGATGACTAGCGGGGGTACCTACAATGAGCAGTTCTTC
TRBV28	TRBJ2-1	TRBD2	once	12	CASSLPSGRQFF	TGTGCCAGCAGTTTGCCGAGCGGGAGACAGTTCTTC
TRBV10-3	TRBJ1-1	.	.	14	CAIRSTFRDTEAFF	TGTGCCATCAGATCGACGTTCCGGGACACTGAAGCTTTCTTT
TRBV11-2	TRBJ2-5	.	.	15	CASRSRAGGQETQYF	TGTGCCAGCAGATCGAGAGCTGGGGGCCAAGAGACCCAGTACTTC
TRBV5-5	TRBJ1-2	TRBD1	.	13	CASSVRDGTGVTF	TGTGCCAGCAGCGTCCGGGACGGCACAGGGGTCACCTTC
TRBV5-1	TRBJ2-1	TRBD1	.	17	CASSFGQASYSGAEQFF	TGCGCCAGCAGCTTTGGACAGGCTTCGTATTCAGGGGCCGAGCAGTTCTTC
TRBV28	TRBJ1-3	.	.	17	CASSLSLGGYYGNTIYF	TGTGCCAGCAGTTTAAGTTTGGGGGGCTATTATGGAAACACCATATATTTT
TRBV6-1	TRBJ2-7	TRBD1	.	15	CASSAQQGPSYEQYF	TGTGCCAGCAGTGCTCAACAGGGGCCCTCCTACGAGCAGTACTTC
TRBV15	TRBJ2-6	.	once	19	CATSRYYRDTGGGANVLTF	TGTGCCACCAGCAGGTACTACCGGGACACAGGAGGTGGGGCCAACGTCCTGACTTTC
TRBV28	TRBJ2-7	.	.	13	CASSRSQPHEQYF	TGTGCCAGCAGTCGTTCACAACCCCACGAGCAGTACTTC
TRBV9	TRBJ2-3	TRBD2	.	17	CASSPFGGGPSTDTQYF	TGTGCCAGCAGCCCCTTTGGGGGAGGGCCTTCCACAGATACGCAGTATTTT
TRBV27	TRBJ2-3	.	.	13	CASKKWDTDTQYF	TGTGCCAGCAAAAAGTGGGACACAGATACGCAGTATTTT
TRBV28	TRBJ2-2	TRBD2	.	15	CASSPGGAGRRELFF	TGTGCCAGCAGTCCCGGGGGGGCGGGACGACGGGAGCTGTTTTTT
TRBV6-5	TRBJ2-7	TRBD2	.	15	CASSTSGTRVYEQYF	TGTGCCAGCAGTACCTCCGGGACTAGAGTGTACGAGCAGTACTTC
TRBV6-5	TRBJ1-1	.	few	14	CASSYSIGDTEAFF	TGTGCCAGCAGTTACTCGATTGGAGATACTGAAGCTTTCTTT
TRBV30	TRBJ2-3	.	.	13	CAWSVGLGDTQYF	TGTGCCTGGAGTGTAGGTCTTGGAGATACGCAGTATTTT
TRBV30	TRBJ2-4	.	.	14	CAWSRLDFKNIQYF	TGTGCCTGGAGTAGACTAGATTTCAAAAACATTCAGTACTTC
TRBV7-8	TRBJ2-7	.	.	14	CASSLRTESYEQYF	TGTGCCAGCAGCCTAAGGACAGAGTCCTACGAGCAGTACTTC
TRBV28	TRBJ1-2	TRBD1	.	13	CASRTMDRPGYTF	TGTGCCAGCAGAACAATGGACAGGCCTGGCTACACCTTC
TRBV13	TRBJ1-2	.	.	14	CASSLGTGSYGYTF	TGTGCCAGCAGCTTAGGCACAGGGAGCTATGGCTACACCTTC
TRBV30	TRBJ2-1	.	.	15	CAWSFTSGSNNEQFF	TGTGCCTGGAGTTTCACCTCGGGCAGCAACAATGAGCAGTTCTTC
TRBV19	TRBJ2-5	.	.	12	CASKTTGETQYF	TGTGCCAGTAAAACTACGGGGGAGACCCAGTACTTC
TRBV10-3	TRBJ2-1	.	.	16	CAISETWAAPYNEQFF	TGTGCCATCAGTGAGACTTGGGCGGCTCCCTACAATGAGCAGTTCTTC
TRBV19	TRBJ2-5	.	.	16	CASSIGPGRRVETQYF	TGTGCCAGTAGTATAGGCCCGGGACGGAGGGTAGAGACCCAGTACTTC
TRBV7-8	TRBJ1-4	.	.	14	CASSRISGEEKLFF	TGTGCCAGCAGCCGAATTTCTGGGGAAGAAAAACTGTTTTTT
TRBV28	TRBJ2-7	.	.	12	CASTEGRNEQYF	TGTGCCAGCACAGAGGGCCGGAACGAGCAGTACTTC
TRBV11-2	TRBJ2-4	TRBD2	.	15	CASSRNGLVVNIQYF	TGTGCCAGCAGCCGCAACGGACTAGTCGTAAACATTCAGTACTTC
TRBV21-1	TRBJ1-5	.	.	14	CASSSSYSNQPQHF	TGTGCCAGCAGCAGTTCCTATAGCAATCAGCCCCAGCATTTT
TRBV19	TRBJ2-1	.	.	13	CASSIPPTDEQFF	TGTGCCAGTAGTATACCGCCCACCGATGAGCAGTTCTTC
TRBV30	TRBJ2-2	.	.	12	CAWRGFTGELFF	TGTGCCTGGAGGGGATTTACCGGGGAGCTGTTTTTT
TRBV10-3	TRBJ1-1	.	.	17	CAISEPRSTGLNTEAFF	TGTGCCATCAGTGAGCCCAGATCGACAGGTCTCAACACTGAAGCTTTCTTT